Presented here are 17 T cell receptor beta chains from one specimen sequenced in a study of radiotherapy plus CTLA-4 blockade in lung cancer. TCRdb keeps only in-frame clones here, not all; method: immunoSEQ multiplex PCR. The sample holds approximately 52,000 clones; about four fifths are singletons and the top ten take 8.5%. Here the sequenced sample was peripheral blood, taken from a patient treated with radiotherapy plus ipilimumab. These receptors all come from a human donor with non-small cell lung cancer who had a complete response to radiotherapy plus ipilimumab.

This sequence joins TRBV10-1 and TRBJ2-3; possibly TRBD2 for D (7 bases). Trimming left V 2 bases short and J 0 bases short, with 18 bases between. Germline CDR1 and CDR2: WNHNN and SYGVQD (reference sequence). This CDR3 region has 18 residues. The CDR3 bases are TGCGCCAGCAGTGAGCATCGCGGGGGCGAGACTAGCACAGATACGCAGTATTTT. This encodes CASSEHRGGETSTDTQYF.

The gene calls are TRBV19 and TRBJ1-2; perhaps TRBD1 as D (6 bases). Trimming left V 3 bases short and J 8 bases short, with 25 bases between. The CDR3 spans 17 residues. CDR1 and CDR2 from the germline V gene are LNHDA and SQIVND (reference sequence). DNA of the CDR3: TGTGCCAGTAGTATTGGAGCAGGAACAGGGAGATTCGGCGGCTACACCTTC. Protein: CASSIGAGTGRFGGYTF. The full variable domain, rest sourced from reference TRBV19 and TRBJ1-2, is DGGITQSPKYLFRKEGQNVTLSCEQNLNHDAMYWYRQDPGQGLRLIYYSQIVNDFQKGDIAEGYSVSREKKESFPLTVTSAQKNPTAFYLCASSIGAGTGRFGGYTFGSGTRLTVV.

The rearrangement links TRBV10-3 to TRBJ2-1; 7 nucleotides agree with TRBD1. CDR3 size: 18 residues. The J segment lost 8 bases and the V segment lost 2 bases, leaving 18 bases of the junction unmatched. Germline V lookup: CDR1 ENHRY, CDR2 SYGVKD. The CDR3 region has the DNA TGTGCCATCAGTGAGCCGCTCCGACAGGGCCTCGAAATCGATGAGCAGTTCTTC. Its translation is CAISEPLRQGLEIDEQFF.

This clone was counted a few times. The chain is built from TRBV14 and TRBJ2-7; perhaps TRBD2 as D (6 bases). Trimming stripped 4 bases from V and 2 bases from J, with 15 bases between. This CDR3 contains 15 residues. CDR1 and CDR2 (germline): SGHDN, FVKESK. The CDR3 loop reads CASSRGVWGTYEQYF. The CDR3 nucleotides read TGTGCCAGCAGCCGGGGGGTTTGGGGGACCTACGAGCAGTACTTC.

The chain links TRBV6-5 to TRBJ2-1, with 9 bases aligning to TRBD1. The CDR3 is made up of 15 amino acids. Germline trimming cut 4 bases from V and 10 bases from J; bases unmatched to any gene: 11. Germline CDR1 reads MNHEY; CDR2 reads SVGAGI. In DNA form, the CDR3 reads TGTGCCAGCAGTTCCTACCCGGGACAGGGTGGGGAGCAGTTCTTC. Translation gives CASSSYPGQGGEQFF.

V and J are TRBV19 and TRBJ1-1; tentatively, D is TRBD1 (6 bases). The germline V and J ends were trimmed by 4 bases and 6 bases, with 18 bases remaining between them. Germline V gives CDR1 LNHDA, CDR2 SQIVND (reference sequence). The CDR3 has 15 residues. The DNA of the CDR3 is TGTGCCAGTAGTAACCAGGGACAAATGGGGGCTGAAGCTTTCTTT. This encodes CASSNQGQMGAEAFF.

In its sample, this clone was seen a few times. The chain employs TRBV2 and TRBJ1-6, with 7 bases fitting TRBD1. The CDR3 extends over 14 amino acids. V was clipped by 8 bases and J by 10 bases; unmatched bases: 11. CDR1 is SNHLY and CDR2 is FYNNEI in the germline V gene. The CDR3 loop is CASVRDRANSPLHF. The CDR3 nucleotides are TGTGCCAGCGTCAGAGACAGGGCGAACTCACCCCTCCACTTT.

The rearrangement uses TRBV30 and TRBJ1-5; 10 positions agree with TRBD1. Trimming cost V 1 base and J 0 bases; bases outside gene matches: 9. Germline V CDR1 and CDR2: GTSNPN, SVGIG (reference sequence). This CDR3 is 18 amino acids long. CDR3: CAWSAGTGVFFSNQPQHF. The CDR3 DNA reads TGTGCCTGGAGTGCTGGGACAGGGGTATTTTTTAGCAATCAGCCCCAGCATTTT.

CDR3 amino acids: CASSQERVTEAFF. The DNA for the CDR3 is TGCGCCAGCAGCCAAGAACGGGTGACTGAAGCTTTCTTT. The chain is built from TRBV4-1 and TRBJ1-1; D gene unclear. Germline lookup yields CDR1 MGHRA and CDR2 YSYEKL. V was clipped by 0 bases and J by 5 bases, with 7 bases between them. This CDR3 comprises 13 residues.

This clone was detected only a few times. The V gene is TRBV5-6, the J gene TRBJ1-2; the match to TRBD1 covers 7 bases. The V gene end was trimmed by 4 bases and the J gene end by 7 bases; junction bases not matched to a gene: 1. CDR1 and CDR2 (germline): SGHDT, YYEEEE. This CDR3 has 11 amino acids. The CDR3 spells CASSHRGGYTF. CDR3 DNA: TGTGCCAGCAGCCACAGGGGTGGCTACACCTTC.

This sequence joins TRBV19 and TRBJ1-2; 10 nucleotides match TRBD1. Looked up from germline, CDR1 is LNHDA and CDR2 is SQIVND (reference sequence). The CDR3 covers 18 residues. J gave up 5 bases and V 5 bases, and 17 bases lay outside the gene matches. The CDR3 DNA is TGTGCCAGTAGTTCACACACCGGGACAGGGGCTGGACTATATGGCTACACCTTC. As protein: CASSSHTGTGAGLYGYTF.

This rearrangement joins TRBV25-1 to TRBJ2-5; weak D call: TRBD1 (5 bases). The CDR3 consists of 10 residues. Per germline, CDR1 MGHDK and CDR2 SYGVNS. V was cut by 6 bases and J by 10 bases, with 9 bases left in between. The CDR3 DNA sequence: TGTGCCAGCAGGGACACGAACCAGTACTTC. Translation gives CASRDTNQYF. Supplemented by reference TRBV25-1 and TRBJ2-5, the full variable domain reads EADIYQTPRYLVIGTGKKITLECSQTMGHDKMYWYQQDPGMELHLIHYSYGVNSTEKGDLSSESTVSRIRTEHFPLTLESARPSHTSQYLCASRDTNQYFGPGTRLLVL.

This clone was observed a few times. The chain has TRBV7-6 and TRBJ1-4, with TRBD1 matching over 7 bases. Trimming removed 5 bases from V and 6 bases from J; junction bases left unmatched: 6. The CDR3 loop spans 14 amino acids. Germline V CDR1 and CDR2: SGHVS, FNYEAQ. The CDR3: CASSNRGFDEKLFF. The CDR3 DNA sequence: TGTGCCAGCAGCAACAGGGGTTTTGATGAAAAACTGTTTTTT.

The CDR3 spells CASSPGQAYNEQFF. In nucleotides, the CDR3 is TGTGCCAGCAGCCCCGGACAGGCCTACAATGAGCAGTTCTTC. The genes are TRBV5-4 and TRBJ2-1; 7 bases match TRBD1. V was pared by 4 bases and J by 2 bases, with 3 bases of the junction left unmatched. This CDR3 has 14 residues. Germline loops: CDR1 SGHNT, CDR2 YYREEE (reference sequence).

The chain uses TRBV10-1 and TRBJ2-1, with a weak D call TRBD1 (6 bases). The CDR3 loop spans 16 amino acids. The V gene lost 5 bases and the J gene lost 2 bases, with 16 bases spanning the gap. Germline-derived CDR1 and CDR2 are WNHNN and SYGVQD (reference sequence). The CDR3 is CASSPQGSFPYNEQFF. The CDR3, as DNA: TGCGCCAGCAGTCCCCAGGGGTCTTTCCCCTACAATGAGCAGTTCTTC.

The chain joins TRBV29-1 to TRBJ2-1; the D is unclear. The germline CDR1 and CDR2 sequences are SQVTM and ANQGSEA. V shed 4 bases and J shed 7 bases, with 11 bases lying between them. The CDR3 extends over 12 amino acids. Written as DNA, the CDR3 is TGCAGCGTTGGCAATAGAGGAAATGAGCAGTTCTTC. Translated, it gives CSVGNRGNEQFF.

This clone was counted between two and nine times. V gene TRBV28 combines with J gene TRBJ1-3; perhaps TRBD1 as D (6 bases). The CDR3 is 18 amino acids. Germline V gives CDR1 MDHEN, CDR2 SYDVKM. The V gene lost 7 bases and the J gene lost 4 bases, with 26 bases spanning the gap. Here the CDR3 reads CASTTPRTVPSEGNTIYF. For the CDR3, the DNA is TGTGCCAGCACCACGCCCCGGACAGTTCCCTCGGAGGGAAACACCATATATTTT.